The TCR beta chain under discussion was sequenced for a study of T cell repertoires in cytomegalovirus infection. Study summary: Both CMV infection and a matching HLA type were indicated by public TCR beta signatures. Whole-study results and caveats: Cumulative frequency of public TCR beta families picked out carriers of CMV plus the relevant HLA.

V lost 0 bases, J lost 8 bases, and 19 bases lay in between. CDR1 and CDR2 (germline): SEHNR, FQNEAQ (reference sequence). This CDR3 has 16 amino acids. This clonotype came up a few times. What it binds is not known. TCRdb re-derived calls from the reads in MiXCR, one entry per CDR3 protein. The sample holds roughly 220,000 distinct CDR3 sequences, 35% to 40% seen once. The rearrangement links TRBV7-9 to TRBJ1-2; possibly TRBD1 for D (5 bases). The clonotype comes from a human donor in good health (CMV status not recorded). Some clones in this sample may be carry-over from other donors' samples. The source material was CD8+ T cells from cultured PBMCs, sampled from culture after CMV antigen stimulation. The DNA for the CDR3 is TGTGCCAGCAGCTTAGCTCCTCCGGGACGGGCTCAAGGCTACACCTTC. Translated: CASSLAPPGRAQGYTF.